This T cell receptor beta chain derives from a study of early T cells in non-severe SARS-CoV-2 infection. Study details: Investigators sequenced bulk RNA drawn from unsorted whole blood, and chains remained unpaired.

Study observations and caveats: Clonotype matching in VDJdb favored anti-spike CD8 responses and did not capture private and CD4 specificities.

Comments on this clonotype: Its antigen is currently unknown.

Individual cDNA molecules received unique molecular identifiers during library preparation. MiXCR, run by TCRdb on the 5' RACE reads, gives a single entry per CDR3 protein. The sample records tens of thousands of distinct CDR3 sequences, under 4.5% being singletons. CDR3 size: 15 residues. Germline V lookup: CDR1 MDHEN, CDR2 SYDVKM. V was cut by 6 bases and J by 5 bases, with 19 bases left in between. The material sequenced was whole blood. The rearrangement uses TRBV28 and TRBJ2-5; D possibly corresponds to TRBD2 (7 bases). The receptor comes from an adult who was a healthcare worker with PCR-confirmed SARS-CoV-2 infection or an uninfected control (not recorded which). The CDR3 DNA reads as TGTGCCAGCAGCCAGGGAGACGGGGGGCAGGAGACCCAGTACTTC. Translated, it gives CASSQGDGGQETQYF.